There are a few counts of the clone carrying this TCR beta chain. Its antigen is as yet unknown. Since a much larger clone is just one base distant, this may be a read error. The CDR3 consists of 12 residues. CDR1 SQVTM and CDR2 ANQGSEA come from the germline V gene. A J-beta primer mix and a sample-barcoded 5' primer were used in a second PCR of roughly 7 to 12 cycles. In TCRdb, the 5' RACE reads were re-called with MiXCR into one record per CDR3 protein. Among roughly 1,700,000 distinct CDR3 sequences, about 28% were seen once, and the ten largest hold 7.7%. The data derive from a study of blood T cells in healthy people across ages. Study observations and caveats: Diversity was higher, and naive CD4+ cells more numerous, in long-lived donors than in aged donors.

The chain links TRBV29-1 to TRBJ2-1; possibly TRBD1 for D (6 bases). The end of the DNA fits TRBJ2-7 better, so the J call may be wrong. The clonotype was recovered from a young woman in good health. Sequencing was done on a sample of blood. The chain's CDR3 is CSAKDRYNEQYF. DNA of the CDR3: TGCAGCGCGAAGGACAGATACAATGAGCAGTACTTC.